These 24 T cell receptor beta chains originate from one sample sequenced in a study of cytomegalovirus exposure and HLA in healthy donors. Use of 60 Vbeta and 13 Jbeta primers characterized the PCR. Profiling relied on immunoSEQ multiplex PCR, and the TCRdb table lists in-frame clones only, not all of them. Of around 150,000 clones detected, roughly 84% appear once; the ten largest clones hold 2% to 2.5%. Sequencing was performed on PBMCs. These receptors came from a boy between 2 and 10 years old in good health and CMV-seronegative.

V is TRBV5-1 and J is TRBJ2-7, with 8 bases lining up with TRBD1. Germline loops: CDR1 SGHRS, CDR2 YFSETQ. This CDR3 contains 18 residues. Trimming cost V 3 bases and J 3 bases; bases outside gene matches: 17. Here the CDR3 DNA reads TGCGCCAGCAGCTCCAACATAAACCGGGACAGGCATAACTACGAGCAGTACTTC. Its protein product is CASSSNINRDRHNYEQYF.

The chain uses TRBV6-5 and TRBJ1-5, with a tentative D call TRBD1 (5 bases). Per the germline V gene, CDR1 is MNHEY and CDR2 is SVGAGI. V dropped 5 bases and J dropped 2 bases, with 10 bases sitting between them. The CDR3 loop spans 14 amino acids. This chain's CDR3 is CASSRGVGNQPQHF. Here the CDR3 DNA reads TGTGCCAGCAGTCGGGGGGTCGGCAATCAGCCCCAGCATTTT.

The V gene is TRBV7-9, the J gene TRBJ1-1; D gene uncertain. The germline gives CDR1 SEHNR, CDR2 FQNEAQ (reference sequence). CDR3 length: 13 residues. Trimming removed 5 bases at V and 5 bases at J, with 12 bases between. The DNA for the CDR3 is TGTGCCAGCAGCCCAAGAATGGCTACTGAAGCTTTCTTT. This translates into CASSPRMATEAFF.

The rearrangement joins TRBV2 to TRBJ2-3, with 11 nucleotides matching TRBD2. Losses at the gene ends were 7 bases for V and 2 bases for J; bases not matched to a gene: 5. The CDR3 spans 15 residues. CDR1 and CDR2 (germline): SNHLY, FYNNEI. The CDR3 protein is CASTATSGTTDTQYF. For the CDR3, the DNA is TGTGCCAGCACTGCGACTAGCGGGACCACAGATACGCAGTATTTT.

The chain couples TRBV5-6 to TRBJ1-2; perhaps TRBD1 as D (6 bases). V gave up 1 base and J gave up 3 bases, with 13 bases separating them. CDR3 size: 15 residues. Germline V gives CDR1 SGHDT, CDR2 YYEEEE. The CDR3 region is CASSLIRGADYGYTF. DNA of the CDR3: TGTGCCAGCAGCTTGATCCGGGGGGCGGACTATGGCTACACCTTC.

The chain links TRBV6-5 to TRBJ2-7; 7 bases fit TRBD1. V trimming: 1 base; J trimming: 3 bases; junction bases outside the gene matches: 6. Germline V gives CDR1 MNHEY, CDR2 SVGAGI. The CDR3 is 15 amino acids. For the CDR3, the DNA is TGTGCCAGCAGTTACTACCCGGGACAGCACTACGAGCAGTACTTC. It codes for CASSYYPGQHYEQYF.

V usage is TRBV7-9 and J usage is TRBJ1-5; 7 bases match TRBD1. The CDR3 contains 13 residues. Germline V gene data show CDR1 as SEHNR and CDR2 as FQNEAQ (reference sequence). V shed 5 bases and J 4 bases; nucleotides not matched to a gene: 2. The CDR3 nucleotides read TGTGCCAGCAGCACGACAGGGAATCAGCCCCAGCATTTT. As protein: CASSTTGNQPQHF.

CDR3 bases: TGTGCCAGCAGCTTAGGGGGGACTAGCGGGTACAATGAGCAGTTCTTC. This codes for CASSLGGTSGYNEQFF. This sequence joins TRBV11-2 and TRBJ2-1; 12 nucleotides agree with TRBD2. Germline V lookup: CDR1 SGHAT, CDR2 FQNNGV. The V and J ends lost 1 base and 4 bases, in that order; junction bases with no gene match: 2. The CDR3 runs to 16 residues.

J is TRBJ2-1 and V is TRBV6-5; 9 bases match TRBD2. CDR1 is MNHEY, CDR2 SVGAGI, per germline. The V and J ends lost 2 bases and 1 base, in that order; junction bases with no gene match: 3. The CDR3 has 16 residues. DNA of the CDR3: TGTGCCAGCAGTTACCACCTAGCGGGGTCCTACAATGAGCAGTTCTTC. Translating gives CASSYHLAGSYNEQFF.

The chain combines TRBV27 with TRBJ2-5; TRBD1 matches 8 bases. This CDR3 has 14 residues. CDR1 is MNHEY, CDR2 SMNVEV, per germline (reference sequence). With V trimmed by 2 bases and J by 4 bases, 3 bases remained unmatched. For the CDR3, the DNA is TGTGCCAGCAGTTTACAGGGGGCGGGAGAGACCCAGTACTTC. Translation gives CASSLQGAGETQYF.

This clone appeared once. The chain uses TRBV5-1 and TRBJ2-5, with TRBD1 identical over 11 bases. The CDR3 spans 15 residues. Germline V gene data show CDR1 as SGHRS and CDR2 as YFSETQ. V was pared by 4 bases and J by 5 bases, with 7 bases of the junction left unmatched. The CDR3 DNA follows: TGCGCCAGCAGCACCGCCGGGACAGGGGGGGAGACCCAGTACTTC. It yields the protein CASSTAGTGGETQYF.

CDR3 region: CASSDDRGNEKLFF. The CDR3 nucleotides are TGTGCCAGCAGTGATGACAGGGGGAACGAAAAACTGTTTTTT. The chain joins TRBV2 to TRBJ1-4, with 9 bases identical to TRBD1. Germline trimming cut 3 bases from V and 8 bases from J; bases unmatched to any gene: 4. The CDR3 contains 14 residues. The germline V gene encodes CDR1 SNHLY and CDR2 FYNNEI.

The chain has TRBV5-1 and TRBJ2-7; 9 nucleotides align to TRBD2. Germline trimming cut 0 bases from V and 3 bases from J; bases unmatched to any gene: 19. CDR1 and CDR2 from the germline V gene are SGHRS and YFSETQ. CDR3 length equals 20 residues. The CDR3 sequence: CASSLANLPALAGRDYEQYF. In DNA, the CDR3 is TGCGCCAGCAGCTTGGCCAATCTGCCGGCCCTAGCGGGACGGGACTACGAGCAGTACTTC.

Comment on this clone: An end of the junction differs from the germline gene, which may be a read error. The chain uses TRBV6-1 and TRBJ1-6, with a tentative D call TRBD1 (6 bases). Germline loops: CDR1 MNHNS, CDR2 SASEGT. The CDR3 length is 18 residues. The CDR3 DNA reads TGTGCCAGCAGAGAACGTAAGGGGGATAGCTCCTATAATTCACTCCTCCACTTT. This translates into CASRERKGDSSYNSLLHF.

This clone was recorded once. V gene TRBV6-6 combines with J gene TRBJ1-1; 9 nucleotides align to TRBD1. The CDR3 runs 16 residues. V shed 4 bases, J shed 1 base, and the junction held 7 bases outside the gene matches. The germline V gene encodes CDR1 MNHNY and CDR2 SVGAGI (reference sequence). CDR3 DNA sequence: TGTGCCAGCAGTTCCGTACAGGGGGCCGGGAACACTGAAGCTTTCTTT. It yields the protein CASSSVQGAGNTEAFF.

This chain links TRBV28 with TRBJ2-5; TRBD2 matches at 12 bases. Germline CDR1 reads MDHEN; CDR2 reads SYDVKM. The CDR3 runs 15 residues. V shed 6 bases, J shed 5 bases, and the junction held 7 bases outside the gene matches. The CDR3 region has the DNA TGTGCCAGCAGCTTCCTAGCGGGAGGGGTGGAGACCCAGTACTTC. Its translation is CASSFLAGGVETQYF.

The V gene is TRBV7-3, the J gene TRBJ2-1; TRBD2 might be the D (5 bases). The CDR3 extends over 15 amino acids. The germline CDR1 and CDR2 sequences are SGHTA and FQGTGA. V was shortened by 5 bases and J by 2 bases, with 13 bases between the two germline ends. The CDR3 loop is CASSAGGRPYNEQFF. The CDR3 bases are TGTGCCAGCAGCGCGGGTGGGCGGCCCTACAATGAGCAGTTCTTC.

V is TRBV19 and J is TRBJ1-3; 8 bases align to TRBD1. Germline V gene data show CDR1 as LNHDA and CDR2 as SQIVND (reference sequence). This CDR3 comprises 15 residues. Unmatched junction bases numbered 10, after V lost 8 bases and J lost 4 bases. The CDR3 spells CASRSDRGFGNTIYF. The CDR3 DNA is TGTGCCAGTCGGTCCGACAGGGGATTCGGAAACACCATATATTTT.

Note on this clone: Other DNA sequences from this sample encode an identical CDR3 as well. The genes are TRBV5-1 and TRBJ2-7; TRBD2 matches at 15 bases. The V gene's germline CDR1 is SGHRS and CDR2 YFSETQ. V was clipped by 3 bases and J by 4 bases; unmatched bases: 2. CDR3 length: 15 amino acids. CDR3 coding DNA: TGCGCCAGCAGCTCAGGACTAGCGGGGGGGTACGAGCAGTACTTC. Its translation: CASSSGLAGGYEQYF. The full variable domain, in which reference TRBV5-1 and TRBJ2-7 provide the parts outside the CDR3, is KAGVTQTPRYLIKTRGQQVTLSCSPISGHRSVSWYQQTPGQGLQFLFEYFSETQRNKGNFPGRFSGRQFSNSRSEMNVSTLELGDSALYLCASSSGLAGGYEQYFGPGTRLTVT.

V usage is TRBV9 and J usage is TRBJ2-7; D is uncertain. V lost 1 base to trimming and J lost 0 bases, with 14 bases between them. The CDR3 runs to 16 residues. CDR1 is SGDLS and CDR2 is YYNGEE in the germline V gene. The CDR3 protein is CASSVQVGLDSYEQYF. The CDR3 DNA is TGTGCCAGCAGCGTACAAGTCGGGTTAGACTCCTACGAGCAGTACTTC.

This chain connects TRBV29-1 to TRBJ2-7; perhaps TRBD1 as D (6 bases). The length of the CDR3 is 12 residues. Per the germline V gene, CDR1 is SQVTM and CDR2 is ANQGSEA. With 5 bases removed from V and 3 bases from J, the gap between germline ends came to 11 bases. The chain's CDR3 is CSVRTEYYEQYF. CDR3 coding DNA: TGCAGCGTTCGGACAGAGTACTACGAGCAGTACTTC.

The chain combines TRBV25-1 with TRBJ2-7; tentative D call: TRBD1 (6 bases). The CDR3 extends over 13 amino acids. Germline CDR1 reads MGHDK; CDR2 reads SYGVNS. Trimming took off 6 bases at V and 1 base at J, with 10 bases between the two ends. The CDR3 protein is CASRITGSYEQYF. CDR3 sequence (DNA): TGTGCCAGCAGGATCACAGGGTCCTACGAGCAGTACTTC.

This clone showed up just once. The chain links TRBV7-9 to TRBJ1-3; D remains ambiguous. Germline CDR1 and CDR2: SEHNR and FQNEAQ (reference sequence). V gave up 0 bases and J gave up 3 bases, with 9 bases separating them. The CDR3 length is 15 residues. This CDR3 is CASSLAVGVGNTIYF. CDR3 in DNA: TGTGCCAGCAGCTTAGCCGTGGGAGTTGGAAACACCATATATTTT.

The DNA of the CDR3 is TGTGCCAGCAGCTCCCCGGGACAGGTCTACGAGCAGTACTTC. The encoded protein is CASSSPGQVYEQYF. The chain combines TRBV5-8 with TRBJ2-7, with 8 bases aligning to TRBD1. The CDR3 loop spans 14 amino acids. Germline V lookup: CDR1 SGHTS, CDR2 YDEGEE. V gave up 3 bases and J gave up 3 bases; unmatched junction bases: 5.